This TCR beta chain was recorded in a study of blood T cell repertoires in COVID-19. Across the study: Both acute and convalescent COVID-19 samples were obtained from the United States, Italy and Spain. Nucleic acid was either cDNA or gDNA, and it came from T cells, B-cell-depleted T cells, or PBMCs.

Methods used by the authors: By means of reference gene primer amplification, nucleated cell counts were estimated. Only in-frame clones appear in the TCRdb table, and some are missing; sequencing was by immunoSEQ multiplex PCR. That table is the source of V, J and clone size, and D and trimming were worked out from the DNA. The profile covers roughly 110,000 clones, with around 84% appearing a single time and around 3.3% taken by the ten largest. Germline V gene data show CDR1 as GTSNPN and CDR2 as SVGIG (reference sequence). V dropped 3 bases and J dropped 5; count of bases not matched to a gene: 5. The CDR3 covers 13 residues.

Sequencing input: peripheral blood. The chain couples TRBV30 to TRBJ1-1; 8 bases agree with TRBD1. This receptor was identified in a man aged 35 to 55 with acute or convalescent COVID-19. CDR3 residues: CAWRKQGGTEAFF. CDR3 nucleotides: TGTGCCTGGAGGAAACAGGGGGGGACTGAAGCTTTCTTT.